Listed here are 12 T cell receptor beta chains from one sample, sequenced in a study of cytomegalovirus exposure and HLA in healthy donors. PCR was performed using 60 Vbeta and 13 Jbeta primers. Libraries were prepared by immunoSEQ multiplex PCR; TCRdb keeps only in-frame clonotypes and omits some of them. Here the sample spans under 150,000 clones, 81% being singletons. Sequenced input: PBMCs. Receptors originate from a man between 18 and 35 years old in good health and CMV-seronegative.

This rearrangement joins TRBV6-4 to TRBJ2-3; 10 nucleotides match TRBD1. The germline gives CDR1 MRHNA, CDR2 SNTAGT. V lost 0 bases to trimming and J lost 4 bases; unmatched junction nucleotides: 1. The CDR3 consists of 15 residues. The DNA for the CDR3 is TGTGCCAGCAGTGACTCGACAGGGGGCGCAGATACGCAGTATTTT. Translation: CASSDSTGGADTQYF.

This chain uses TRBV7-9 with TRBJ2-1; 12 bases match TRBD2. There are 19 residues in the CDR3. After removal of 5 bases from V and 6 bases from J, the junction contained 17 bases not matched to a gene. Germline CDR1 SEHNR, CDR2 FQNEAQ (reference sequence). CDR3 residues: CASSPLAWAASGGANEQFF. CDR3 sequence (DNA): TGTGCCAGCAGCCCACTTGCGTGGGCGGCTAGCGGGGGGGCCAATGAGCAGTTCTTC.

This chain uses TRBV18 with TRBJ1-1; 7 nucleotides line up with TRBD1. The CDR3 is 20 residues long. J lost 0 bases, V lost 2 bases, and 18 bases had no gene match. Germline V gives CDR1 KGHSH, CDR2 LQKENI. CDR3 residues: CASSPAIRTGKVIMNTEAFF. CDR3 bases: TGTGCCAGCTCACCAGCGATACGGACAGGAAAAGTTATCATGAACACTGAAGCTTTCTTT. Full variable domain (outside the CDR3, taken from reference TRBV18 and TRBJ1-1): NAGVMQNPRHLVRRRGQEARLRCSPMKGHSHVYWYRQLPEEGLKFMVYLQKENIIDESGMPKERFSAEFPKEGPSILRIQQVVRGDSAAYFCASSPAIRTGKVIMNTEAFFGQGTRLTVV.

The rearrangement uses TRBV11-2 and TRBJ2-1, with D possibly being TRBD2 (6 bases). Trimming pared 5 bases from V and 9 bases from J, leaving 26 bases between. Per the germline V gene, CDR1 is SGHAT and CDR2 is FQNNGV. This CDR3 has 17 amino acids. The CDR3 DNA is TGTGCCAGCAGCCCCCGGACCGGAACCCGGGACTTGGGTGAGCAGTTCTTC. This encodes CASSPRTGTRDLGEQFF.

This chain uses TRBV4-1 with TRBJ2-1; D might be TRBD1 (5 bases). Germline V gene lookup returns CDR1 MGHRA and CDR2 YSYEKL. The V end lost 4 bases, the J end lost 1 base, and 11 bases lay between the germline ends. There are 15 residues in the CDR3. This CDR3 is CASSPREFSYNEQFF. The DNA for the CDR3 is TGCGCCAGCAGCCCCAGGGAATTTTCCTACAATGAGCAGTTCTTC.

A few counts support this clone. This chain links TRBV10-3 with TRBJ1-1; D might be TRBD1 (5 bases). Germline-derived CDR1 and CDR2 are ENHRY and SYGVKD. The CDR3 totals 13 residues. Trimming removed 2 bases from V and 3 bases from J, with 7 bases in between. The CDR3: CAISEARDTEAFF. The CDR3 DNA sequence: TGTGCCATCAGTGAGGCCAGGGACACTGAAGCTTTCTTT.

This clone was counted only a few times. V gene TRBV19 combines with J gene TRBJ1-5; 9 nucleotides align to TRBD1. The CDR3 sequence is 15 residues long. V shed 5 bases and J 6 bases; nucleotides not matched to a gene: 8. Germline CDR1 is LNHDA and CDR2 is SQIVND (reference sequence). The CDR3 nucleotides are TGTGCCAGTAGTTGGGGACAGGGAGGGGGTCAGCCCCAGCATTTT. It is translated as CASSWGQGGGQPQHF.

On this clone itself: Being one base from a much bigger clone, this may be a read error. The J gene is TRBJ2-3, the V gene TRBV2; tentatively, D is TRBD2 (5 bases). CDR1 is SNHLY and CDR2 is FYNNEI in the germline V gene. The CDR3 covers 13 residues. Trimming cost V 3 bases and J 1 base, with 5 bases left between them. This CDR3 reads CASSERGTDTQYF. DNA for the CDR3: TGTGCCAGCAGTGAGAGGGGCACAGATACGCAGTATTTT.

This clone has just a few counts. The chain recombines TRBV19 with TRBJ1-5; TRBD1 might be the D (6 bases). The germline V and J ends were trimmed by 5 bases and 9 bases, with 20 bases remaining between them. This CDR3 region has 15 residues. Germline CDR1 LNHDA, CDR2 SQIVND (reference sequence). Here the CDR3 reads CASSLQGGVYGPQHF. DNA of the CDR3: TGTGCCAGTAGTTTACAGGGTGGGGTGTACGGGCCCCAGCATTTT.

The CDR3 DNA is TGTGCCAGCAGTTACTCGGACAGGGAAGACGAGCAGTACTTC. Amino acid sequence: CASSYSDREDEQYF. The chain combines TRBV6-5 with TRBJ2-7; TRBD1 aligns across 8 bases. Germline-derived CDR1 and CDR2 are MNHEY and SVGAGI. The CDR3 length is 14 residues. V shed 0 bases and J 5 bases; nucleotides not matched to a gene: 3.

This chain connects TRBV27 to TRBJ2-7, with a weak D call TRBD1 (6 bases). V was pared by 6 bases and J by 0 bases, with 15 bases between. The CDR3 totals 15 residues. Germline CDR1 reads MNHEY; CDR2 reads SMNVEV (reference sequence). CDR3 nucleotide sequence: TGTGCCAGCAGACCCGCAGGGGCTATCTCCTACGAGCAGTACTTC. This sequence encodes CASRPAGAISYEQYF.

CDR3 in amino acids: CASSLGSSGEAFF. Here the CDR3 DNA reads TGTGCCAGCAGCTTAGGCTCCTCAGGGGAAGCTTTCTTT. This chain links TRBV13 with TRBJ1-1; the D gene is possibly TRBD1 (5 bases). This CDR3 contains 13 residues. The V gene's germline CDR1 is PRHDT and CDR2 FYEKMQ (reference sequence). V shed 0 bases and J shed 8 bases, with 10 bases lying between them. The full variable domain, with the rest looked up from reference TRBV13 and TRBJ1-1, is AAGVIQSPRHLIKEKRETATLKCYPIPRHDTVYWYQQGPGQDPQFLISFYEKMQSDKGSIPDRFSAQQFSDYHSELNMSSLELGDSALYFCASSLGSSGEAFFGQGTRLTVV.